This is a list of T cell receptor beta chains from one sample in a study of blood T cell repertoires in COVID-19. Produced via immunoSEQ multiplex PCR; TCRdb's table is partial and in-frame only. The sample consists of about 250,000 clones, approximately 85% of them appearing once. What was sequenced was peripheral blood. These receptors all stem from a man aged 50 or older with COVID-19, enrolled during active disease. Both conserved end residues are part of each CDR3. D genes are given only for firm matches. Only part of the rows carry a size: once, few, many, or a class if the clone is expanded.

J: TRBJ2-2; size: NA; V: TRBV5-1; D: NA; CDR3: CASSLRQDNTGELFF; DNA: TGCGCCAGCAGCCTCCGACAGGATAACACCGGGGAGCTGTTTTTT
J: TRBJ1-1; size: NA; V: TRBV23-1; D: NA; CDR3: CASSQSWRATPNTEAFF; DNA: TGCGCCAGCAGTCAATCTTGGAGGGCTACCCCGAACACTGAAGCTTTCTTT
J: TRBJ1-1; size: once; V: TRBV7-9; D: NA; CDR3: CASSAERGSNTEAFF; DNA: TGTGCCAGCAGCGCAGAAAGGGGGAGTAACACTGAAGCTTTCTTT
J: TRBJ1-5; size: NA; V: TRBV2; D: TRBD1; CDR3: CASTDRGWDQPQHF; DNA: TGTGCCAGCACCGACAGGGGGTGGGATCAGCCCCAGCATTTT
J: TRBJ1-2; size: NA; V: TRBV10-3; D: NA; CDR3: CAISESIGRDYGYTF; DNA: TGTGCCATCAGTGAGTCGATAGGCAGGGACTATGGCTACACCTTC
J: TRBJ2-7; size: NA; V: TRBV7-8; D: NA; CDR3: CASSTSGLARSYEQYF; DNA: TGTGCCAGCAGCACTTCGGGACTGGCCCGCTCCTACGAGCAGTACTTC
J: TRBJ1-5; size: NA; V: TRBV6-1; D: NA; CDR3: CASSELGGVSNQPQHF; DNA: TGTGCCAGCAGTGAACTGGGGGGAGTGAGCAATCAGCCCCAGCATTTT
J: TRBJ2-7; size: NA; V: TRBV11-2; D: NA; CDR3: CASSSRLAVRYEQYF; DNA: TGTGCCAGCAGCTCGCGTTTGGCGGTTCGCTACGAGCAGTACTTC
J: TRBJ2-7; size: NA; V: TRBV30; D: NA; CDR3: CAWSSTDRNSYEQYF; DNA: TGTGCCTGGAGTTCTACCGACAGGAACTCCTACGAGCAGTACTTC
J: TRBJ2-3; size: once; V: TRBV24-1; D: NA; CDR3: CATSDFSTDTQYF; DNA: TGTGCCACCAGTGATTTTTCGACAGATACGCAGTATTTT
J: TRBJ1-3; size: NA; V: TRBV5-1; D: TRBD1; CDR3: CASSATGESSGNTIYF; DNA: TGCGCCAGCAGCGCCACAGGGGAAAGCTCTGGAAACACCATATATTTT
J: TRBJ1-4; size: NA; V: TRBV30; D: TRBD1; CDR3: CAWSGTGGPRGKLFF; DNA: TGTGCCTGGAGCGGGACAGGGGGCCCCAGAGGAAAACTGTTTTTT
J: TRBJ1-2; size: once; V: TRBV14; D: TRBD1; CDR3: CASSRTGMVNYGYTF; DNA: TGTGCCAGCAGCCGGACAGGGATGGTAAACTATGGCTACACCTTC
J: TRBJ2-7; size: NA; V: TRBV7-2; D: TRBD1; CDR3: CASSLGPPGQGAYEQYF; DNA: TGTGCCAGCAGCTTAGGCCCCCCGGGACAGGGGGCATACGAGCAGTACTTC
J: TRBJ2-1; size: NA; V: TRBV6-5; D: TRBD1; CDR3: CAISPRQGNNEQFF; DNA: TGTGCCATCTCACCGAGACAGGGAAACAATGAGCAGTTCTTC
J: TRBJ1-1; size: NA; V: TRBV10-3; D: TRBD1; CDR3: CAIRGGVTMNTEAFF; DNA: TGTGCCATCAGAGGGGGCGTTACGATGAACACTGAAGCTTTCTTT
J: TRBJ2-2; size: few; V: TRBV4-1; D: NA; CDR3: CASSQGGPGELFF; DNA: TGCGCCAGCAGCCAGGGGGGTCCCGGGGAGCTGTTTTTT